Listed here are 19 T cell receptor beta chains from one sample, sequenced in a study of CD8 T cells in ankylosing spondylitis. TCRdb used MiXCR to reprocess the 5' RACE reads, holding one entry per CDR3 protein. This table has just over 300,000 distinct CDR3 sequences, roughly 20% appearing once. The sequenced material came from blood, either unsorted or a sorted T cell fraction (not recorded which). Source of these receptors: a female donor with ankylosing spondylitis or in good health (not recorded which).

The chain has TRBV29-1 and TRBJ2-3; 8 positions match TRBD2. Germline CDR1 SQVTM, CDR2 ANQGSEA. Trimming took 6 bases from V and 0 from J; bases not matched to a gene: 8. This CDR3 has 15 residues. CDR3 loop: CSVAPGRGSTDTQYF. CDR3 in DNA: TGCAGCGTCGCCCCCGGGAGGGGCAGCACAGATACGCAGTATTTT.

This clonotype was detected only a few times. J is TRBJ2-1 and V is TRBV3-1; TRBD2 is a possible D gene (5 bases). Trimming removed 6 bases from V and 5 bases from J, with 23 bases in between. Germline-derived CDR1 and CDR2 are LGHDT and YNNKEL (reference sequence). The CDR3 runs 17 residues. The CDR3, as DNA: TGTGCCAGCAGTAGGAGGACCGCGGAGAAGGTTCACAATGAGCAGTTCTTC. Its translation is CASSRRTAEKVHNEQFF.

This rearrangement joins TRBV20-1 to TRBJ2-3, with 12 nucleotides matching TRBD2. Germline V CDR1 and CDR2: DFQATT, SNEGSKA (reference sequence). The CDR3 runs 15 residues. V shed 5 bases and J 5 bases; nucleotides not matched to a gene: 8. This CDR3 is CSALRLAGVGDTQYF. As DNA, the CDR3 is TGCAGTGCTTTAAGACTAGCGGGAGTCGGAGATACGCAGTATTTT.

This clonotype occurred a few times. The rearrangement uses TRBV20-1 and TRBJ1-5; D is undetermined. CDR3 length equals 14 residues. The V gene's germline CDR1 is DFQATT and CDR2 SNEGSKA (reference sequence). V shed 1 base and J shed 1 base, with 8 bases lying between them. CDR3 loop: CSARAVVSNQPQHF. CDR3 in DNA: TGCAGTGCTAGAGCGGTGGTCAGCAATCAGCCCCAGCATTTT.

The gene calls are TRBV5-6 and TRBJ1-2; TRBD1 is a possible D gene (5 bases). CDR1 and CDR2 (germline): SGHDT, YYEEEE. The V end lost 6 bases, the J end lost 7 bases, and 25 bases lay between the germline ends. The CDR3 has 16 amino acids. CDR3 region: CASTYNTGRFVSGYTF. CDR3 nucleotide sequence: TGTGCCAGCACCTATAACACAGGTCGCTTTGTTAGTGGCTACACCTTC.

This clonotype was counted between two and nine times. The CDR3 bases are TGCGCCAGCAGCCCAACCTCTGACTACGATACGCAGTATTTT. The encoded protein is CASSPTSDYDTQYF. The gene calls are TRBV4-3 and TRBJ2-3; a weak D match, TRBD2 (5 bases). The CDR3 contains 14 residues. V was cut by 4 bases and J by 6 bases, with 14 bases left in between. The V gene's germline CDR1 is LGHNA and CDR2 YSLEER.

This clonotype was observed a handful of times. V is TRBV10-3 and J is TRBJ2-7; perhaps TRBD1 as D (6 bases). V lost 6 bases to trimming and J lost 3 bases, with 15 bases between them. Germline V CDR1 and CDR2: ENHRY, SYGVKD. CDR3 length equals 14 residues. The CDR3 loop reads CAIRPTGLNYEQYF. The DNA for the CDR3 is TGTGCCATCAGACCCACAGGGCTAAACTACGAGCAGTACTTC.

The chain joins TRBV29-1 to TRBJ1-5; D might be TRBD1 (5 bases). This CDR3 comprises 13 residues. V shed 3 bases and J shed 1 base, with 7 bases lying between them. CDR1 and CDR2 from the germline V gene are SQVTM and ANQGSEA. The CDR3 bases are TGCAGCGTTGAGAGGGACAGCAATCAGCCCCAGCATTTT. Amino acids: CSVERDSNQPQHF.

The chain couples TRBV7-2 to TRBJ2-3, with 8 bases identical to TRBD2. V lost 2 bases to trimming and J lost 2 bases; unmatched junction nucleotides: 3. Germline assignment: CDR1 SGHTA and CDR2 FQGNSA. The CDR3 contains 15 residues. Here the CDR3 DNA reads TGTGCCAGCAGCTTAAGCGGGAGTGTCACAGATACGCAGTATTTT. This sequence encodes CASSLSGSVTDTQYF.

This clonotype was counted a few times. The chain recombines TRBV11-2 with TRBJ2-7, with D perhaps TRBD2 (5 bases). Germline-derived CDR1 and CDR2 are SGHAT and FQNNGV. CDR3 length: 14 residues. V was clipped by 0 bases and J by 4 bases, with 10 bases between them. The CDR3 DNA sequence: TGTGCCAGCAGCTTAGATCCGGGATCTTACGAGCAGTACTTC. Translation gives CASSLDPGSYEQYF.

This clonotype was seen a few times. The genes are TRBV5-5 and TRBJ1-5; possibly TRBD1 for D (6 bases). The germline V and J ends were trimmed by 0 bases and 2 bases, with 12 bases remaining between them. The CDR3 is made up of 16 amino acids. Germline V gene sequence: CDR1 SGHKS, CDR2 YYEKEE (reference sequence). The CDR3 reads CASSLVPGVGNQPQHF. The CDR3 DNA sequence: TGTGCCAGCAGCTTGGTACCAGGGGTGGGCAATCAGCCCCAGCATTTT.

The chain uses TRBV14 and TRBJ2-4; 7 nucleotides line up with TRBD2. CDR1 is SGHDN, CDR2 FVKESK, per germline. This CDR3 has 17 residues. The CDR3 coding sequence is TGTGCATGCAGCCAAGGAAGGGCGGGAGCGTCCAAAAACATTCAGTACTTC. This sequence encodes CACSQGRAGASKNIQYF.

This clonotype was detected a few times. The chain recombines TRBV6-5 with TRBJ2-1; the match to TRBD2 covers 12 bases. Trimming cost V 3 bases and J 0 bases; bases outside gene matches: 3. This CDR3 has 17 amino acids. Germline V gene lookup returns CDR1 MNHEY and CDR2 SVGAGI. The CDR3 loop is CASSYRTSGISYNEQFF. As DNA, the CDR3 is TGTGCCAGCAGTTATCGGACTAGCGGGATCTCCTACAATGAGCAGTTCTTC.

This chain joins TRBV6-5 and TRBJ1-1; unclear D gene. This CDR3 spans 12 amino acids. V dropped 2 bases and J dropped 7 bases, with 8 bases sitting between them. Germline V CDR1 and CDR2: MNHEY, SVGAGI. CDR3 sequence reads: CASSYPAGEAFF. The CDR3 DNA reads TGTGCCAGCAGTTACCCGGCGGGTGAAGCTTTCTTT.

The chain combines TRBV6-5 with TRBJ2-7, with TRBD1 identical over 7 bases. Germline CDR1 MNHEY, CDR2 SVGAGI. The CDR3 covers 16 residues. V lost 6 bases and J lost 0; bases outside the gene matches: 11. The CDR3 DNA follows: TGTGCCAGCAGCTTCCTCCCGGGACAGAGCTCCTACGAGCAGTACTTC. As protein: CASSFLPGQSSYEQYF.

CDR3 in DNA: TGCGCCAGCAGCTTGTACCCCTTCCAGGGGGCCTACGAGCAGTACTTC. Translated: CASSLYPFQGAYEQYF. The gene calls are TRBV5-1 and TRBJ2-7; TRBD1 matches 7 bases. J was trimmed by 2 bases and V by 1 base; bases with no gene match: 9. Germline loops: CDR1 SGHRS, CDR2 YFSETQ. This CDR3 is 16 amino acids long.

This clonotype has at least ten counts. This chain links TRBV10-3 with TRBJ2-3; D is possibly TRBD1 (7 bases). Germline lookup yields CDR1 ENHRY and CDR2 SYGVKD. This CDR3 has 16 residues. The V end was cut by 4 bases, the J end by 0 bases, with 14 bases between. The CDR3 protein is CAISAQGGGSTDTQYF. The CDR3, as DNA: TGTGCCATCAGTGCCCAGGGGGGAGGAAGCACAGATACGCAGTATTTT.

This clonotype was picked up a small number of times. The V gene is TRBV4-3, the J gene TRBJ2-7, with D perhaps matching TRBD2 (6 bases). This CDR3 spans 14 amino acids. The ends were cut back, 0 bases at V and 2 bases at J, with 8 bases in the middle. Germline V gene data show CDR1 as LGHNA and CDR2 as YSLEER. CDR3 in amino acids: CASSQDAGPYEQYF. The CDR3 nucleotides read TGCGCCAGCAGCCAAGATGCGGGGCCCTACGAGCAGTACTTC.

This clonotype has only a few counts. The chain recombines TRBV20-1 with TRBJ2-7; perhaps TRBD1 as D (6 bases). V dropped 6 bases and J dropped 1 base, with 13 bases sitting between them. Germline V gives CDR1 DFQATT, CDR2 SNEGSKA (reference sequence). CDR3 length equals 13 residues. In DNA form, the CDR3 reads TGCAGTGCCATACAGGGATTTTCCTACGAGCAGTACTTC. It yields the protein CSAIQGFSYEQYF.